The text below deals with one T cell receptor (beta chain). Its target is unknown. These data are taken from a study of blood T cells in healthy people across ages. The V and J ends lost 7 bases and 0 bases respectively, with 10 bases between them. The CDR3 is 15 residues long. Study-level findings and limits: A roughly linear fall in TCR beta diversity per million T cells was seen with increasing age.

It was with a sample-barcoded 5' primer and a J-beta primer mix that a second PCR of about 6 to 12 cycles was run. Each of the cDNA molecules was tagged by a template-switch adaptor with 12 random nucleotides. There were at least 3 million CDR3-containing paired-end reads obtained from each sample. TCRdb analysed the 5' RACE reads with MiXCR anew, one entry per CDR3 protein. The sample contains some 1.5 million distinct CDR3 sequences, about 28% of which appear only once. The origin of this receptor is a woman in her 30s in good health. Material for sequencing was blood. The J gene is TRBJ2-6, the V gene TRBV12-3 or TRBV12-4; D might be TRBD2 (5 bases). CDR3 region: CASTGGISGANVLTF. The DNA of the CDR3 is TGTGCCAGCACCGGAGGCATCTCTGGGGCCAACGTCCTGACTTTC.